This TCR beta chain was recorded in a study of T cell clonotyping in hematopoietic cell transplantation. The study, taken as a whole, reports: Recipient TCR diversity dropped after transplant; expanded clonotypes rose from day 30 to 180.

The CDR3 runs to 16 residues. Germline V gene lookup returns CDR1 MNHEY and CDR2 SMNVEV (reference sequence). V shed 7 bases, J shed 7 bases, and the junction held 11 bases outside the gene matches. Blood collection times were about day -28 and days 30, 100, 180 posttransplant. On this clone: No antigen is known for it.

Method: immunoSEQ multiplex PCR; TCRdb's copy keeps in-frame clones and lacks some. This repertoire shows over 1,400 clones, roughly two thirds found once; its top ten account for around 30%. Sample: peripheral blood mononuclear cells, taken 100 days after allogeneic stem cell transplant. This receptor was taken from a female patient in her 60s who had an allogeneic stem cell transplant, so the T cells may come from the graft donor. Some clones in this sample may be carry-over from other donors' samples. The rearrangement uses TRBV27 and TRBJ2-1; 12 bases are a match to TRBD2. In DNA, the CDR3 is TGTGCCAGCAACGCAAGACTAGCGGGAGAGTATAATGAGCAGTTCTTC. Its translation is CASNARLAGEYNEQFF.